The 29 T cell receptor beta chains presented below share a single source sample, sequenced in a study of T-cell memory formation after mild COVID-19. TCRdb used MiXCR to reprocess the 5' RACE reads, holding one entry per CDR3 protein. The profile shows approximately 240,000 distinct CDR3 sequences, about a sixth of them singletons. The specimen was PBMCs or a T cell subset sorted from them (not recorded which). The receptors derive from a young man who had mild COVID-19 (a few samples of this study predate the infection). Cell type and time point are not known.

This chain links TRBV5-1 with TRBJ2-3; a possible D gene is TRBD2 (5 bases). Trimming took 4 bases from V and 5 from J, leaving 14 bases between them. The CDR3 covers 14 residues. Germline assignment: CDR1 SGHRS and CDR2 YFSETQ. In DNA form, the CDR3 reads TGCGCCAGCAGCAGGGCCGGGGATGGAGATACGCAGTATTTT. Translation gives CASSRAGDGDTQYF. The full variable domain, completed using reference TRBV5-1 and TRBJ2-3, is KAGVTQTPRYLIKTRGQQVTLSCSPISGHRSVSWYQQTPGQGLQFLFEYFSETQRNKGNFPGRFSGRQFSNSRSEMNVSTLELGDSALYLCASSRAGDGDTQYFGPGTRLTVL.

This chain's CDR3 is CASSLSAAESYGYTF. The CDR3 nucleotides are TGTGCCAGCAGCTTATCGGCGGCAGAGTCCTATGGCTACACCTTC. The rearrangement uses TRBV7-2 and TRBJ1-2, with D hard to call. The germline V and J ends were trimmed by 2 bases and 4 bases, with 14 bases remaining between them. Germline CDR1 and CDR2: SGHTA and FQGNSA. The CDR3 length is 15 residues.

This rearrangement joins TRBV28 to TRBJ1-1, with D possibly being TRBD1 (5 bases). This CDR3 is 14 amino acids long. The V gene's germline CDR1 is MDHEN and CDR2 SYDVKM. V lost 4 bases and J lost 1, with 10 bases in between. The CDR3 here is CASSSGDANTEAFF. The DNA for the CDR3 is TGTGCCAGCAGTTCGGGGGATGCGAACACTGAAGCTTTCTTT.

This clonotype was seen a handful of times. The CDR3, as DNA: TGTGCCAGCAGCCTCGAACCGGAGTCCGGGGATGGCTACACCTTC. It codes for CASSLEPESGDGYTF. The rearrangement joins TRBV7-2 to TRBJ1-2, with D unclear. The ends were cut back, 5 bases at V and 6 bases at J, with 19 bases in the middle. Germline CDR1 SGHTA, CDR2 FQGNSA. CDR3 length equals 15 residues.

The V gene is TRBV5-1, the J gene TRBJ2-5; D is possibly TRBD2 (6 bases). Germline V gene lookup returns CDR1 SGHRS and CDR2 YFSETQ. This CDR3 comprises 15 residues. V lost 0 bases, J lost 4 bases, and 13 bases lay in between. For the CDR3, the DNA is TGCGCCAGCAGCTTGGTTGGGGGAGGAGGAGAGACCCAGTACTTC. Protein product: CASSLVGGGGETQYF.

The CDR3 here is CASGNSYGYTF. The CDR3 nucleotides read TGTGCCAGCGGGAATAGCTATGGCTACACCTTC. V and J are TRBV7-9 and TRBJ1-2; D remains ambiguous. Germline V lookup: CDR1 SEHNR, CDR2 FQNEAQ (reference sequence). The CDR3 consists of 11 residues. The V end was cut by 8 bases, the J end by 4 bases, with 8 bases between.

About this clonotype: Possible read error: a much larger clone is one base away. The chain recombines TRBV5-6 with TRBJ2-1, with TRBD1 as a possible D gene (6 bases). The V end was cut by 4 bases, the J end by 8 bases, with 10 bases between. CDR3 length: 12 amino acids. CDR1 is SGHDT and CDR2 is YYEEEE in the germline V gene. CDR3 sequence: CASSTRGDEQFF. CDR3 bases: TGTGCCAGCAGCACCAGGGGTGATGAGCAGTTCTTC.

This clonotype turned up a few times. V gene TRBV5-6 combines with J gene TRBJ2-3, with 9 positions matching TRBD1. The CDR3 consists of 15 residues. V dropped 2 bases and J dropped 4; count of bases not matched to a gene: 5. Germline lookup yields CDR1 SGHDT and CDR2 YYEEEE. The CDR3, as DNA: TGTGCCAGCAGCTTACGGGACAGGGACCCAGATACGCAGTATTTT. This gives the protein CASSLRDRDPDTQYF. Drawing the rest from reference TRBV5-6 and TRBJ2-3, the complete variable domain is DAGVTQSPTHLIKTRGQQVTLRCSPKSGHDTVSWYQQALGQGPQFIFQYYEEEERQRGNFPDRFSGHQFPNYSSELNVNALLLGDSALYLCASSLRDRDPDTQYFGPGTRLTVL.

As concerns this clonotype: This could be a read error, since a much larger clone is one nucleotide away. The CDR3 DNA reads as TGTGCCAGCAGCTTACAGGCTAGCACTGAAGCTTTCTTT. It codes for CASSLQASTEAFF. The chain links TRBV7-8 to TRBJ1-1; no firm D call. Trimming took 2 bases from V and 4 from J, leaving 8 bases between them. The length of the CDR3 is 13 residues. Germline CDR1 and CDR2: SGHVS and FQNEAQ.

The chain carries TRBV20-1 and TRBJ2-1; no definite D call. The V gene lost 4 bases and the J gene lost 10 bases, with 5 bases spanning the gap. The CDR3 runs to 9 residues. From germline, CDR1 is DFQATT and CDR2 SNEGSKA (reference sequence). The DNA for the CDR3 is TGCAGTGCTAACCCCGAGCAGTTCTTC. Translated: CSANPEQFF.

The table lists this clonotype with a few counts. This chain connects TRBV7-2 to TRBJ2-7; D uncertain. V was clipped by 2 bases and J by 6 bases, with 8 bases between them. The CDR3 is made up of 12 amino acids. In germline, CDR1 is SGHTA, CDR2 FQGNSA. CDR3 protein: CASSLIGLEQYF. For the CDR3, the DNA is TGTGCCAGCAGCTTAATTGGTCTCGAGCAGTACTTC.

This clonotype was detected many times. This chain uses TRBV18 with TRBJ1-1, with 8 nucleotides matching TRBD1. CDR1 is KGHSH and CDR2 is LQKENI in the germline V gene. With 3 bases clipped from V and 3 bases from J, the junction kept 3 bases outside the gene matches. This CDR3 has 14 amino acids. CDR3 sequence: CASSPQGADTEAFF. CDR3 DNA sequence: TGTGCCAGCTCACCCCAGGGGGCCGACACTGAAGCTTTCTTT.

The chain employs TRBV5-1 and TRBJ2-7, with D maybe TRBD1 (6 bases). CDR1 is SGHRS and CDR2 is YFSETQ in the germline V gene. Trimming left V 4 bases short and J 5 bases short, with 13 bases between. This CDR3 contains 13 residues. For the CDR3, the DNA is TGCGCCAGCAGCCCTGACAGGACCCACGAGCAGTACTTC. It codes for CASSPDRTHEQYF. The variable domain in full, with the rest retrieved from reference TRBV5-1 and TRBJ2-7, is KAGVTQTPRYLIKTRGQQVTLSCSPISGHRSVSWYQQTPGQGLQFLFEYFSETQRNKGNFPGRFSGRQFSNSRSEMNVSTLELGDSALYLCASSPDRTHEQYFGPGTRLTVT.

At least ten counts were recorded for this clonotype. This rearrangement joins TRBV3-1 to TRBJ1-5, with D possibly matching TRBD1 (5 bases). The length of the CDR3 is 14 residues. The germline V gene encodes CDR1 LGHDT and CDR2 YNNKEL (reference sequence). V lost 4 bases to trimming and J lost 4 bases, with 11 bases between them. The CDR3 region is CASSPYGGNQPQHF. As DNA, the CDR3 is TGTGCCAGCAGCCCATATGGGGGAAATCAGCCCCAGCATTTT. Using reference TRBV3-1 and TRBJ1-5 for the parts outside the CDR3, the full variable domain is DTAVSQTPKYLVTQMGNDKSIKCEQNLGHDTMYWYKQDSKKFLKIMFSYNNKELIINETVPNRFSPKSPDKAHLNLHINSLELGDSAVYFCASSPYGGNQPQHFGDGTRLSIL.

The chain carries TRBV7-3 and TRBJ2-5, with 14 bases lining up with TRBD2. The V and J ends lost 5 bases and 7 bases, in that order; junction bases with no gene match: 6. Germline V CDR1 and CDR2: SGHTA, FQGTGA. CDR3 length: 15 residues. In DNA, the CDR3 is TGTGCCAGCAGCGCGGGACTAGCGGGGGCCGGGACCCAGTACTTC. This translates into CASSAGLAGAGTQYF.

V is TRBV6-6 and J is TRBJ1-3, with D unresolved. V was cut by 3 bases and J by 10 bases, with 7 bases left in between. There are 11 residues in the CDR3. Germline V gives CDR1 MNHNY, CDR2 SVGAGI (reference sequence). In DNA form, the CDR3 reads TGTGCCAGCAGTTATGTACAAACCATATATTTT. Amino acids: CASSYVQTIYF.

The rearrangement links TRBV7-9 to TRBJ1-3, with 10 bases lining up with TRBD1. This CDR3 is 17 amino acids long. Trimming took 5 bases from V and 1 from J; bases not matched to a gene: 8. The germline V gene encodes CDR1 SEHNR and CDR2 FQNEAQ (reference sequence). The CDR3 region has the DNA TGTGCCAGCAGCCAATCGACAGGGGGCCCATCTGGAAACACCATATATTTT. Translating it yields CASSQSTGGPSGNTIYF.

This clonotype was detected ten times or more. The V call is TRBV7-9, the J call TRBJ2-3; 7 positions agree with TRBD1. J was trimmed by 0 bases and V by 3 bases; bases with no gene match: 3. The CDR3 covers 15 residues. The germline V gene has CDR1 SEHNR and CDR2 FQNEAQ (reference sequence). CDR3 nucleotides: TGTGCCAGCAGCTTGCAGGGGGAAAGCACAGATACGCAGTATTTT. Translated: CASSLQGESTDTQYF.

This clonotype was seen more than once but under ten times. This chain joins TRBV7-2 and TRBJ2-1, with 11 nucleotides matching TRBD2. J lost 7 bases, V lost 5 bases, and 7 bases had no gene match. This CDR3 comprises 15 residues. Germline V gene data show CDR1 as SGHTA and CDR2 as FQGNSA. DNA of the CDR3: TGTGCCAGCAGCGAACGAAGGACTAGCGGGAATGAGCAGTTCTTC. Amino acid sequence: CASSERRTSGNEQFF.

The chain has TRBV14 and TRBJ2-3, with no clear D. The CDR3 has 14 residues. V was pared by 1 base and J by 3 bases, with 8 bases between. Germline CDR1 SGHDN, CDR2 FVKESK. The CDR3: CASSQVWRTDTQYF. CDR3 nucleotide sequence: TGTGCCAGCAGCCAAGTTTGGAGAACAGATACGCAGTATTTT.

This clonotype was found a few times. The rearrangement joins TRBV12-3 or TRBV12-4 to TRBJ2-3; D tentatively reads TRBD1 or TRBD2 (6 bases each). The CDR3 is 17 amino acids. V was trimmed by 3 bases and J by 3 bases, leaving 19 bases between them. CDR3 nucleotide sequence: TGTGCCAGCAGTTTCCTCGGGGGCGGGGCCCCTACAGATACGCAGTATTTT. It specifies CASSFLGGGAPTDTQYF.

The CDR3 DNA sequence: TGCGCCAGCAGCCAAGAGGGACTCCACACCGGGGAGCTGTTTTTT. Translation: CASSQEGLHTGELFF. V usage is TRBV4-1 and J usage is TRBJ2-2; D may be TRBD2 (6 bases). V lost 0 bases to trimming and J lost 3 bases, with 8 bases between them. The CDR3 has 15 residues. CDR1 and CDR2 from the germline V gene are MGHRA and YSYEKL.

This chain uses TRBV5-1 with TRBJ2-3, with D hard to call. Trimming pared 1 base from V and 0 bases from J, leaving 12 bases between. Germline V CDR1 and CDR2: SGHRS, YFSETQ. The CDR3 totals 16 residues. Here the CDR3 DNA reads TGCGCCAGCAGCTTGAAGGGCGGTACTAGCACAGATACGCAGTATTTT. It translates to CASSLKGGTSTDTQYF.

The rearrangement links TRBV30 to TRBJ2-1, with D perhaps matching TRBD2 (7 bases). CDR3 length equals 16 residues. Per germline, CDR1 GTSNPN and CDR2 SVGIG (reference sequence). The V end was cut by 1 base, the J end by 7 bases, with 20 bases between. CDR3 nucleotide sequence: TGTGCCTGGAGTGGGGTGGGGGGGCTCGTTGTAAATGAGCAGTTCTTC. It encodes CAWSGVGGLVVNEQFF. Combining the CDR3 with reference TRBV30 and TRBJ2-1 gives the whole variable domain SQTIHQWPATLVQPVGSPLSLECTVEGTSNPNLYWYRQAAGRGLQLLFYSVGIGQISSEVPQNLSASRPQDRQFILSSKKLLLSDSGFYLCAWSGVGGLVVNEQFFGPGTRLTVL.

This clonotype was observed a few times. CDR3 DNA: TGTGCCAGCAGCTTGAGCAGGGGGAATGAAAAACTGTTTTTT. Its translation is CASSLSRGNEKLFF. V and J are TRBV7-2 and TRBJ1-4, with 7 nucleotides matching TRBD1. The junction had 3 bases not matched to a gene; V was cut back by 3 bases and J by 5 bases. Germline-derived CDR1 and CDR2 are SGHTA and FQGNSA. The CDR3 has 14 residues.

The chain combines TRBV7-9 with TRBJ2-1, with 7 bases fitting TRBD1. The CDR3 length is 17 residues. The V gene end was trimmed by 2 bases and the J gene end by 6 bases; junction bases not matched to a gene: 13. Germline CDR1 reads SEHNR; CDR2 reads FQNEAQ (reference sequence). CDR3 amino acids: CASSLMVLAGGRNEQFF. In DNA, the CDR3 is TGTGCCAGCAGCTTAATGGTCTTAGCAGGGGGACGCAATGAGCAGTTCTTC.

This clonotype has just a few counts. This chain joins TRBV18 and TRBJ1-1; D is uncertain. This CDR3 is built from 15 residues. The ends were cut back, 0 bases at V and 7 bases at J, with 15 bases in the middle. Per the germline V gene, CDR1 is KGHSH and CDR2 is LQKENI. Written as DNA, the CDR3 is TGTGCCAGCTCACCACCCAGCTCGGAGAGGAGTGAAGCTTTCTTT. Translated: CASSPPSSERSEAFF.

This clonotype appeared a few times. The chain recombines TRBV7-9 with TRBJ2-5; D remains ambiguous. The germline gives CDR1 SEHNR, CDR2 FQNEAQ (reference sequence). The length of the CDR3 is 11 residues. The ends were cut back, 4 bases at V and 4 bases at J, with 4 bases in the middle. The CDR3 DNA reads as TGTGCCAGCAGCTCATCAGAGACCCAGTACTTC. Encoded protein: CASSSSETQYF.

In its sample, this clonotype was seen a few times. V is TRBV20-1 and J is TRBJ2-1; 9 nucleotides match TRBD2. The CDR3 runs to 14 residues. Per germline, CDR1 DFQATT and CDR2 SNEGSKA (reference sequence). V was pared by 5 bases and J by 3 bases, with 5 bases of the junction left unmatched. The CDR3 is CSALVAGDYNEQFF. The CDR3, as DNA: TGCAGTGCTCTCGTAGCGGGGGACTACAATGAGCAGTTCTTC.